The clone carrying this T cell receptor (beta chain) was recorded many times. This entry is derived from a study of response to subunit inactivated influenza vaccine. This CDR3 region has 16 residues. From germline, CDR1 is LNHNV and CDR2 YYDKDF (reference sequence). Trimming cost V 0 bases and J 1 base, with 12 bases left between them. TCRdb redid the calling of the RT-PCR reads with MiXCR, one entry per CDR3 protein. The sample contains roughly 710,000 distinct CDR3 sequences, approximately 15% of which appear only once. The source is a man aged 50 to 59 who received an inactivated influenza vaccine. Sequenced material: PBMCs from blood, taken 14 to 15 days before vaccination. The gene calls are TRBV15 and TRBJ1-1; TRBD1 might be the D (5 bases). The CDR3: CATSRDRTRANTEAFF. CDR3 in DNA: TGTGCCACCAGCAGAGATCGTACCAGGGCGAACACTGAAGCTTTCTTT.